This TCR beta chain originates from a study of CD8 T cells in Susac syndrome. TCR beta sequencing covered blood CD8+ and CD4+ T cells. Random hexamers were used to reverse transcribe the RNA input (about 0.45 to 1 ug). The method of amplification for TCR beta CDR3 was immunoSEQ multiplex PCR, covering 54 Vbeta and 13 Jbeta. TCRdb reprocessed the immunoSEQ multiplex PCR reads via MiXCR and lists one record per CDR3 protein. This table has 75,000 to 95,000 distinct CDR3 sequences, 95% to 97% appearing once. Source material: CD8+ T cells from PBMCs. This TCR was sampled from a human donor with Susac syndrome.

The CDR3 loop is CASRRWDSKETQYF. CDR3 bases: TGTGCCAGCAGACGTTGGGACAGCAAAGAGACCCAGTACTTC. The rearrangement links TRBV7-2 to TRBJ2-5; 7 bases are a match to TRBD1. Germline V gene lookup returns CDR1 SGHTA and CDR2 FQGNSA. After removal of 6 bases from V and 3 bases from J, the junction contained 7 bases not matched to a gene. The CDR3 totals 14 residues.